This T cell receptor beta chain comes out of a study of a mutant IDH1 vaccine in newly diagnosed glioma. The overall study: Sex distribution of treated patients was about 60% male and roughly 38% female; mean age was around 40 years. Standard pretreatment was either radiotherapy, temozolomide, or, for most, radiochemotherapy with temozolomide. Study results and limitations: Any relationship between pseudoprogression and changes in top peripheral T cell clonotypes seemed absent.

Turning to this clone: The antigen is undetermined.

Time point here: baseline, week 1 (first vaccination visit). The treatment denotes: pre-vaccination baseline after standard-of-care therapy. Patients carried new grade 3 or 4 IDH1-mutant astrocytomas lacking nuclear ATRX. Clones were sequenced by immunoSEQ multiplex PCR, and TCRdb holds only the in-frame ones, with some missing. The repertoire holds 60,000 to 75,000 clones, with around 88% as singletons. V lost 2 bases to trimming and J lost 2 bases, with 13 bases between them. The CDR3 has 15 amino acids. The germline V gene has CDR1 SGHVS and CDR2 FNYEAQ. This TCR derives from a woman aged 18-30 years with glioma. Some clones in this sample may be carry-over from other donors' samples. The J gene is TRBJ2-7, the V gene TRBV7-6, with D hard to call. Sequences were derived from peripheral blood mononuclear cells (PBMCs), sampled from a glioma patient treated with radiotherapy, temozolomide or both. CDR3 DNA sequence: TGTGCCAGCAGCTTAAAGGGTGACAACGCCTACGAGCAGTACTTC. This sequence encodes CASSLKGDNAYEQYF.